This T cell receptor beta chain was captured by sequencing in a study of blood T cell repertoires in COVID-19. Study overall: The cDNA or gDNA used as material had been derived from T cells, B-cell-depleted T cells, or PBMCs.

Profiling relied on immunoSEQ multiplex PCR, and the TCRdb table lists in-frame clones only, not all of them. This sample has about 200,000 clones, with approximately 90% found just once. Germline assignment: CDR1 SGDLS and CDR2 YYNGEE. With 0 bases removed from V and 6 bases from J, the gap between germline ends came to 9 bases. CDR3 size: 13 residues. Sequenced material: peripheral blood. The sequence was collected from a human donor in a cohort sampled during active COVID-19. This chain uses TRBV9 with TRBJ1-1, with no clear D. Here the CDR3 reads CASSVGPDSEAFF. CDR3 sequence (DNA): TGTGCCAGCAGCGTAGGACCCGACTCTGAAGCTTTCTTT.